These T cell receptor beta chains were read from a single sample in a study of beta chain features in type 1 diabetes. Repertoires were generated with immunoSEQ multiplex PCR, while TCRdb's copy carries only in-frame clones and drops some. The data contain some 44,000 clones, around 52% of them singletons. Sequencing used Tregs from blood. Every receptor here comes from a young woman in good health. CDR3s include the opening cysteine and the closing phenylalanine or tryptophan. Each record gives: CDR3 DNA, CDR3 protein, clone size, V gene, J gene, D gene. A D gene is named only where the DNA matches it firmly. Expanded clones are given a class, and other clones once, few, many or no size at all.

cdr3_nt: TGTGCCAGCAGTCACCTCCGGGACTCTGAAGCTTTCTTT
cdr3_aa: CASSHLRDSEAFF
clone_size: once
v_call: TRBV6-5
j_call: TRBJ1-1
d_call: NA

cdr3_nt: TGTGCCAGCAGTCCCCAGGGTGCTGGGGCCAACGTCCTGACTTTC
cdr3_aa: CASSPQGAGANVLTF
clone_size: NA
v_call: TRBV27
j_call: TRBJ2-6
d_call: NA

cdr3_nt: TGTGCCAGCAGCGACAGGGATGGTCAGCCCCAGCATTTT
cdr3_aa: CASSDRDGQPQHF
clone_size: medium-sized
v_call: TRBV7-2
j_call: TRBJ1-5
d_call: TRBD1

cdr3_nt: TGTGCCAGCAGCTTGTATACTAGCTCCGGGGAGCTGTTTTTT
cdr3_aa: CASSLYTSSGELFF
clone_size: NA
v_call: TRBV5-6
j_call: TRBJ2-2
d_call: NA

cdr3_nt: TGTGCTAGCAGCTTCGGACAGGGGTGGACCCAGTACTTC
cdr3_aa: CASSFGQGWTQYF
clone_size: NA
v_call: TRBV7-7
j_call: TRBJ2-5
d_call: TRBD1

cdr3_nt: TGCGCCAGCAGCCAAGTAGATAAGTTCTCGTACGAGCAGTACTTC
cdr3_aa: CASSQVDKFSYEQYF
clone_size: NA
v_call: TRBV4-1
j_call: TRBJ2-7
d_call: NA

cdr3_nt: TGTGCCAGCAGCTTAGACGGGGGAGCTTCCTACACCTTC
cdr3_aa: CASSLDGGASYTF
clone_size: NA
v_call: TRBV7-9
j_call: TRBJ1-2
d_call: NA

cdr3_nt: TGTGCCAGCAGCTTGTCAGTCAGAGGTGAGCAGTTCTTC
cdr3_aa: CASSLSVRGEQFF
clone_size: NA
v_call: TRBV5-6
j_call: TRBJ2-1
d_call: NA

cdr3_nt: TGTGCCAGCAGCCAAGATTTTGGCGCTAGCGAACGGAACGAGCAGTACTTC
cdr3_aa: CASSQDFGASERNEQYF
clone_size: NA
v_call: TRBV4-2
j_call: TRBJ2-7
d_call: NA

cdr3_nt: TGTGCCAGCAGTTACTTAGGACAGGGTCGGCACGAGCAGTACTTC
cdr3_aa: CASSYLGQGRHEQYF
clone_size: few
v_call: TRBV6-5
j_call: TRBJ2-7
d_call: TRBD1

cdr3_nt: TGTCCCTCGCCCTGGGGGGGCAGGAACACTGAAGCTTTCTTT
cdr3_aa: CPSPWGGRNTEAFF
clone_size: few
v_call: TRBV6-4
j_call: TRBJ1-1
d_call: NA

cdr3_nt: TGTGCCAGTAGTCGGATAGGACTACAAGAGACCCAGTACTTC
cdr3_aa: CASSRIGLQETQYF
clone_size: few
v_call: TRBV19
j_call: TRBJ2-5
d_call: NA

cdr3_nt: TGCAGCGTTGAAGTAGGGGGCGCTGAGACCCAGTACTTC
cdr3_aa: CSVEVGGAETQYF
clone_size: NA
v_call: TRBV29-1
j_call: TRBJ2-5
d_call: TRBD1

cdr3_nt: TGTGCCAGTAGTATTACGGGACTAGCGGGACCCGAGCAGTACTTC
cdr3_aa: CASSITGLAGPEQYF
clone_size: NA
v_call: TRBV19
j_call: TRBJ2-7
d_call: TRBD2

cdr3_nt: TGCGCCAGCAGCAGCGGGAGGGGTTACAATGAGCAGTTCTTC
cdr3_aa: CASSSGRGYNEQFF
clone_size: NA
v_call: TRBV10-2
j_call: TRBJ2-1
d_call: TRBD2

cdr3_nt: TGTGCCACCAGCAGAGTTAACAGGGTGGAGGAAAAACTGTTTTTT
cdr3_aa: CATSRVNRVEEKLFF
clone_size: NA
v_call: TRBV15
j_call: TRBJ1-4
d_call: NA

cdr3_nt: TGTGCCAGCAGCTCTAAGGGGTCCCATTCCTACAATGAGCAGTTCTTC
cdr3_aa: CASSSKGSHSYNEQFF
clone_size: NA
v_call: TRBV7-2
j_call: TRBJ2-1
d_call: NA

cdr3_nt: TGTGCCAGCAGTTACGGGGGGAACACTGAAGCTTTCTTT
cdr3_aa: CASSYGGNTEAFF
clone_size: NA
v_call: TRBV7-6
j_call: TRBJ1-1
d_call: NA

cdr3_nt: TGTGCCAGTATTCGGGGTGCCGGCCTTCACTCTGGAAACACCATATATTTT
cdr3_aa: CASIRGAGLHSGNTIYF
clone_size: few
v_call: TRBV19
j_call: TRBJ1-3
d_call: NA

cdr3_nt: TGTGCCAGCTCACCACCGGGGGGCACTGAAGCTTTCTTT
cdr3_aa: CASSPPGGTEAFF
clone_size: NA
v_call: TRBV18
j_call: TRBJ1-1
d_call: NA

cdr3_nt: TGTGCCAGCAGCTGGGGGGACAGGGCAGACGAGCAGTTCTTC
cdr3_aa: CASSWGDRADEQFF
clone_size: NA
v_call: TRBV7-9
j_call: TRBJ2-1
d_call: TRBD1

cdr3_nt: TGTGCCAGCAGTACAGAGTTTGGCCAAGAGACCCAGTACTTC
cdr3_aa: CASSTEFGQETQYF
clone_size: NA
v_call: TRBV7-2
j_call: TRBJ2-5
d_call: NA

cdr3_nt: TGCGCCAGCAGCTTGGCCTCACAGGGCGGTAATTCACCCCTCCACTTT
cdr3_aa: CASSLASQGGNSPLHF
clone_size: NA
v_call: TRBV5-1
j_call: TRBJ1-6
d_call: NA